This TCR beta chain was captured by sequencing in a study of blood T cell repertoires in COVID-19. Turning to the study itself: Material from acute and convalescent COVID-19 was sourced from the United States, Italy and Spain.

Libraries were prepared by immunoSEQ multiplex PCR; TCRdb keeps only in-frame clonotypes and omits some of them. This table holds roughly 22,000 clones, roughly four fifths found once. Seattle patients were enrolled while actively infected and followed longitudinally. The V segment lost 5 bases and the J segment 1 base; nucleotides outside the gene matches: 6. This CDR3 has 15 amino acids. CDR1 is SGHTA and CDR2 is FQGNSA in the germline V gene. Sequenced sample: peripheral blood. This receptor was taken from a woman in her seventies with COVID-19, enrolled during active disease. J is TRBJ2-5 and V is TRBV7-2; TRBD2 matches 8 bases. CDR3 protein: CASSRQRGPQETQYF. For the CDR3, the DNA is TGTGCCAGCAGCCGGCAGCGGGGGCCCCAAGAGACCCAGTACTTC.